Listed below are T cell receptor beta chains from one sample, sequenced in a study of graft-versus-host responses after intestinal transplantation. Their antigen targets remain unknown. The table came from immunoSEQ multiplex PCR; TCRdb's copy has only in-frame clones and leaves some out. The repertoire holds 85,000 to 100,000 clones, with roughly 90% as singletons. The sample in question was unstimulated CD8+ T cells sorted from spleen or lymph node cells, obtained before transplant. These receptors originate from a human donor who was the organ donor for an intestinal transplant. The CDR3 runs from the conserved cysteine through the conserved F or W. Fields, in order: D gene, V gene, clone size, J gene, CDR3 DNA, CDR3 protein. D genes are given only for firm matches. Clone size is not always given. Where it is, it says once, few, many or a class for expanded clones.

>.|TRBV5-1|.|TRBJ2-7
TGCGCCAGCAGCTTGGAGGAGGGTCTGGGCGAGCAGTACTTC
CASSLEEGLGEQYF
>TRBD2|TRBV7-9|once|TRBJ2-7
TGTGCCAGCAGCTGGGAGGGGTCCGTCGACCCTTACGAGCAGTACTTC
CASSWEGSVDPYEQYF
>TRBD2|TRBV7-6|.|TRBJ2-1
TGTGCCAGCAGCGATCGATCCGGGACTAGCGGAAGCTCCTACAATGAGCAGTTCTTC
CASSDRSGTSGSSYNEQFF
>TRBD1|TRBV5-6|.|TRBJ1-2
TGTGCCAGCAGAATAACCGGGACAGGGGCCCATGGCTACACCTTC
CASRITGTGAHGYTF
>TRBD2|TRBV11-2|.|TRBJ2-7
TGTGCCAGCAGCTTAGGCTCCGCGGGGGGCTACGAGCAGTACTTC
CASSLGSAGGYEQYF
>.|TRBV4-2|few|TRBJ1-2
TGTGCCAGCAGCCTATCGTCAGTGTACACCTTC
CASSLSSVYTF
>TRBD2|TRBV30|few|TRBJ2-7
TGTGCCTGGAGCGCCGGGACTAGCGGAGATGAGCAGTACTTC
CAWSAGTSGDEQYF
>.|TRBV6-6|.|TRBJ1-1
TGTGCCACCCTCACAGAGAACACTGAAGCTTTCTTT
CATLTENTEAFF
>TRBD1|TRBV23-1|.|TRBJ2-2
TGCGCCAGCAGTCAATTCCCCCAGACAGGGAAGACCGGGGAGCTGTTTTTT
CASSQFPQTGKTGELFF
>.|TRBV27|.|TRBJ2-5
TGTGCCAGCAGTTCGCAGGGTTGGCTGGGCCAAGAGACCCAGTACTTC
CASSSQGWLGQETQYF
>.|TRBV27|.|TRBJ2-7
TGTGCCAGCAGTCCCGGACAATACGAGCAGTACTTC
CASSPGQYEQYF
>TRBD1|TRBV30|.|TRBJ1-6
TGTGCCTGGAGTGTGAGTTGGGCAGGGGGCATTGGCTCCTATAATTCACCCCTCCACTTT
CAWSVSWAGGIGSYNSPLHF
>.|TRBV18|.|TRBJ1-2
TGTGCCAGCTCACCGACAGGTTTATATGGCTACACCTTC
CASSPTGLYGYTF
>.|TRBV27|.|TRBJ2-7
TGTGCCAGCAGTTTTCGACTAGGGACGACAGACGAGCAGTACTTC
CASSFRLGTTDEQYF
>.|TRBV6-5|.|TRBJ1-2
TGTGCCAGCAGTTCCCTTTTGGGAGTCACTAACTATGGCTACACCTTC
CASSSLLGVTNYGYTF
>TRBD1|TRBV27|.|TRBJ1-2
TGTGCCAGCAGTGCTGGACAGGGCGGTGGCTACACCTTC
CASSAGQGGGYTF
>TRBD2|TRBV7-9|.|TRBJ2-1
TGTGCCAGCAGCCGGATAGCGGGAGGTGGTCCTGAGCAGTTCTTC
CASSRIAGGGPEQFF
>.|TRBV9|.|TRBJ2-4
TGTGCCAGCAGCGTGGGCCAAACAAACAACATTCAGTACTTC
CASSVGQTNNIQYF
>TRBD2|TRBV9|once|TRBJ2-1
TGTGCCAGCAGCGAGTGGGGAGGGCCGATCAATGAGCAGTTCTTC
CASSEWGGPINEQFF
>.|TRBV6-5|.|TRBJ2-7
TGTGCCAGCAGTGAATACAGAAACTACGAGCAGTACTTC
CASSEYRNYEQYF
>.|TRBV29-1|.|TRBJ2-3
TGCAGCGTATCTGGGGGCCGACCGGATACGCAGTATTTT
CSVSGGRPDTQYF
>TRBD1|TRBV15|.|TRBJ1-2
TGTGCCACCAGCGGTCAGGGGGCGTACCCCAATGGCTACACCTTC
CATSGQGAYPNGYTF
>TRBD2|TRBV5-1|once|TRBJ2-3
TGCGCCAGCAGCTTGTTTCTAGCGGGAAGCACAGATACGCAGTATTTT
CASSLFLAGSTDTQYF
>.|TRBV9|.|TRBJ1-2
TGTGCCAGCAGCGTCTCGGACAGACTCTATGGCTACACCTTC
CASSVSDRLYGYTF
>.|TRBV28|.|TRBJ1-5
TGTGCCAGCAGTGGGAGGGAATCAGCGAGTCAGCCCCAGCATTTT
CASSGRESASQPQHF
>.|TRBV12-5|.|TRBJ1-4
TGTGCTAGTGGTTTGGTACTTGGGGCGATTGAAAAACTGTTTTTT
CASGLVLGAIEKLFF
>.|TRBV7-6|.|TRBJ2-1
TGTGCCAGCAGCTTAGTAGCGGAATTCTACTCCTACAATGAGCAGTTCTTC
CASSLVAEFYSYNEQFF
>TRBD2|TRBV9|.|TRBJ2-2
TGTGCCAGCAGCGCAAAAGGCGGGAGTGGAACCGGGGAGCTGTTTTTT
CASSAKGGSGTGELFF
>.|TRBV19|.|TRBJ2-1
TGTGCCAGTAGCTACTCCTGGGAGCAGTTCTTC
CASSYSWEQFF
>TRBD2|TRBV27|.|TRBJ2-1
TGTGCCAGCAGTTCACGTAGCGGGGGGACCTACAATGAGCAGTTCTTC
CASSSRSGGTYNEQFF
>.|TRBV14|.|TRBJ2-3
TGTGCCAGCAGCCAAGCCCTCGACAGGTATAAAGATACGCAGTATTTT
CASSQALDRYKDTQYF
>.|TRBV7-8|.|TRBJ1-1
TGTGCCAGCAGCTCCCTCCACGCTATCACTGAAGCTTTCTTT
CASSSLHAITEAFF
>.|TRBV7-6|.|TRBJ2-1
TGTGCCAGCAGCTTAGCAATAGCGTATGAGCAGTTCTTC
CASSLAIAYEQFF
>.|TRBV18|.|TRBJ2-1
TGTGCCAGCTCACCACCCGGTTATTCCTACAATGAGCAGTTCTTC
CASSPPGYSYNEQFF
>.|TRBV11-2|few|TRBJ2-7
TGTGCCAGCAGCTCGGGAAACTACGAGCAGTACTTC
CASSSGNYEQYF
>TRBD2|TRBV7-2|.|TRBJ2-1
TGTGCCAGCAGCCGGCCGGGACTAGCGGGGGGGGACAATGAGCAGTTCTTC
CASSRPGLAGGDNEQFF
>TRBD2|TRBV27|.|TRBJ2-1
TGTGCCAGCAGTCCCCCGTGGGCGGGAGAAGGTTTCAATGAGCAGTTCTTC
CASSPPWAGEGFNEQFF
>.|TRBV28|.|TRBJ1-3
TGTGCCAGCAGTTTGGAGTGGCTATCTGGAAACACCATATATTTT
CASSLEWLSGNTIYF